The clone carrying this T cell receptor beta chain was seen a single time. Its antigen is not identified. An equimolar mix of two oligonucleotides served as the beta constant-region primer for TRBC1 and TRBC2. TCRdb re-analysed the UMI-ligation and nested PCR reads in MiXCR, keeping a single row per CDR3 protein. The table records 120,000 to 150,000 distinct CDR3 sequences, 15% to 20% of them present only once. The CDR3 has 13 amino acids. V lost 6 bases and J lost 1, with 9 bases in between. Germline V gives CDR1 MNHEY, CDR2 SVGEGT. This sample stems from a study of naive and memory T cell subsets. General observations from the study: Naive repertoires, especially CD8, held a few larger clonotypes, possibly memory cells re-expressing CD45RA.

CMV status came from CD4+ IFNgamma after overnight CMV lysate stimulation. This chain uses TRBV6-2 or TRBV6-3 with TRBJ1-1, with a weak D call TRBD1 (6 bases). Sample: naive CD4+ T cells from blood. The TCR comes from a human donor in good health. CDR3 nucleotides: TGTGCCAGCAGGAGGGACACGAACACTGAAGCTTTCTTT. Amino acids: CASRRDTNTEAFF.